This T cell receptor beta chain was identified in a study of CD8 T cells in Susac syndrome. Germline CDR1 reads SGHVS; CDR2 reads FNYEAQ. Unmatched junction bases numbered 3, after V lost 5 bases and J lost 3 bases. The CDR3 extends over 15 amino acids. Random hexamers were used to reverse transcribe an amount of roughly 0.45 to 1 ug RNA. TCRdb re-called the immunoSEQ multiplex PCR reads through MiXCR, storing one row per CDR3 protein. The profile covers more than 200,000 distinct CDR3 sequences, with approximately 90% appearing a single time and approximately 0.13% taken by the ten largest. The chain recombines TRBV7-6 with TRBJ2-1, with 11 bases identical to TRBD1. Sequenced input: CD8+ T cells from PBMCs. The clonotype was recovered from a human donor with multiple sclerosis. This CDR3 is CASSIGTGGYNEQFF. The CDR3, as DNA: TGTGCCAGCAGCATAGGGACAGGGGGCTACAATGAGCAGTTCTTC.